This TCR beta chain stems from a study of Ad26.COV2.S vaccination and SARS-CoV-2 variants. About the research overall: Enrollment placed the donor in the COV1001 Ad26.COV2.S trial arm. The study, taken as a whole, reports: Substantial post-vaccination breadth of spike-specific CD8+ and CD4+ T cell responses was reported.

Produced via immunoSEQ multiplex PCR; TCRdb's table is partial and in-frame only. The sample consists of 350,000 to 500,000 clones, 85% to 90% of them appearing once. The V end was cut by 5 bases, the J end by 0 bases, with 17 bases between. Germline V gene data show CDR1 as MDHEN and CDR2 as SYDVKM. This CDR3 has 16 residues. Treatment reported: 15 to 20 received Ad26.COV2.S at low or high dose, single or two shots; roughly five received placebo; per-sample allocation not given. Sampling was done on day 63 after the first vaccine or placebo injection. Comment on this clone: As yet, its antigen is unknown.

The source was peripheral blood, collected in a trial of Ad26.COV2.S vaccine versus placebo. The chain has TRBV28 and TRBJ2-7; D call uncertain. The sequence was collected from a person between 18 and 65 years old who received the Ad26.COV2.S COVID-19 vaccine or a placebo. The CDR3 bases are TGTGCCAGCAGTCAACCTTTCAGGTACCCCTCCTACGAGCAGTACTTC. This translates into CASSQPFRYPSYEQYF.